This T cell receptor (beta chain) is drawn from a study of shared clonotypes between healthy human individuals. On the study more broadly: Donors consisted of two women and a few men between 18 and 49.

Germline V gives CDR1 SGHTA, CDR2 FQGNSA. CDR3 length equals 13 residues. V was pared by 3 bases and J by 2 bases, with 8 bases between. TCRdb keeps only in-frame clones here, not all; method: immunoSEQ multiplex PCR. The table shows about 490,000 clones, with roughly 80% occurring only once. Source material: PBMCs. The chain uses TRBV7-2 and TRBJ2-7; TRBD1 might be the D (6 bases). This TCR came from a woman aged 40-49 years in good health. Some clones in this sample may be carry-over from other donors' samples. In nucleotides, the CDR3 is TGTGCCAGCAGCTTTGGACAGACCTACGAGCAGTACTTC. This codes for CASSFGQTYEQYF.